Below, 5 T cell receptor beta chains from the same sample are listed, as sequenced in a study of T cell changes during pregnancy in multiple sclerosis. Assay: immunoSEQ multiplex PCR; the TCRdb copy retains only in-frame clones and omits some. The sample records just under 35,000 clones, approximately 91% being singletons. This material consisted of peripheral blood, taken in the second trimester of pregnancy. These receptors all stem from a female donor in good health, enrolled as a control in a pregnancy study.

This clone appeared a single time. This rearrangement joins TRBV5-8 to TRBJ2-2; possibly TRBD2 for D (5 bases). Germline loops: CDR1 SGHTS, CDR2 YDEGEE. V shed 0 bases and J shed 6 bases, with 9 bases lying between them. This CDR3 region has 14 residues. CDR3 region: CASSLVAGAGELFF. The CDR3 DNA sequence: TGTGCCAGCAGCTTGGTAGCCGGGGCCGGGGAGCTGTTTTTT.

This rearrangement joins TRBV27 to TRBJ2-5; the D gene is possibly TRBD2 (5 bases). Germline V lookup: CDR1 MNHEY, CDR2 SMNVEV (reference sequence). The CDR3 is 14 amino acids. V shed 0 bases and J shed 0 bases, with 5 bases lying between them. The chain's CDR3 is CASSLSGNQETQYF. The CDR3 DNA sequence: TGTGCCAGCAGTTTATCCGGGAACCAAGAGACCCAGTACTTC.

The J gene is TRBJ1-6, the V gene TRBV25-1; TRBD1 matches at 9 bases. From germline, CDR1 is MGHDK and CDR2 SYGVNS. The CDR3 covers 15 residues. With V trimmed by 6 bases and J by 8 bases, 8 bases remained unmatched. DNA of the CDR3: TGTGCCAGCAGCCCCCGGGACAGGGCACATTCACCCCTCCACTTT. This gives the protein CASSPRDRAHSPLHF.

This clone qualifies as large (0.1 to 1%). The chain has TRBV27 and TRBJ1-6, with D possibly TRBD1 on 6 matching bases. Germline V gene sequence: CDR1 MNHEY, CDR2 SMNVEV (reference sequence). CDR3 length equals 12 residues. With 5 bases removed from V and 9 bases from J, the gap between germline ends came to 8 bases. CDR3 loop: CASSQGTSPLHF. The CDR3 DNA is TGTGCCAGCAGTCAGGGGACTTCACCCCTCCACTTT.

The chain links TRBV9 to TRBJ2-3; D gene unclear. The CDR3 runs to 14 residues. From germline, CDR1 is SGDLS and CDR2 YYNGEE. V dropped 3 bases and J dropped 4 bases, with 12 bases sitting between them. CDR3 in amino acids: CASSGSHGPDTQYF. DNA of the CDR3: TGTGCCAGCAGCGGATCTCATGGCCCAGATACGCAGTATTTT.